A single sample gave rise to the 7 T cell receptor beta chains below, sequenced in a study of cytomegalovirus exposure and HLA in healthy donors. PCR primers comprised 60 Vbeta and 13 Jbeta primers. Using immunoSEQ multiplex PCR, the repertoire was profiled, and TCRdb retains in-frame clones only, with some absent. This table has 200,000 to 250,000 clones, less than 85% appearing once. The source material was PBMCs. The receptors here all came from a young man in good health and CMV-seronegative.

The rearrangement joins TRBV5-1 to TRBJ2-5, with D tentatively TRBD2 (5 bases). The DNA end is more similar to TRBJ2-7, so the J call may be wrong. The CDR3 totals 13 residues. Per germline, CDR1 SGHRS and CDR2 YFSETQ. The CDR3 coding sequence is TGCGCCAGCAGCGGCACCGGGAAGGACGAGCAGTACTTC. Protein sequence: CASSGTGKDEQYF.

The rearrangement uses TRBV28 and TRBJ1-2; tentative D call: TRBD1 (5 bases). V lost 1 base and J 8 bases, leaving 14 bases between the germline ends. CDR1 and CDR2 from the germline V gene are MDHEN and SYDVKM. This CDR3 region has 14 residues. The CDR3 here is CASSLSGGGDGYTF. The CDR3 nucleotides are TGTGCCAGCAGTTTATCCGGGGGAGGGGACGGCTACACCTTC.

This clone turned up a few times. V usage is TRBV2 and J usage is TRBJ1-6; 7 nucleotides align to TRBD1. In germline, CDR1 is SNHLY, CDR2 FYNNEI. The CDR3 loop spans 16 amino acids. With 4 bases clipped from V and 9 bases from J, the junction kept 12 bases outside the gene matches. CDR3 nucleotide sequence: TGTGCCAGCAGTGCCGGACGACAGGGATTAGGTTCACCCCTCCACTTT. Its protein product is CASSAGRQGLGSPLHF.

This chain links TRBV30 with TRBJ2-1; D remains unclear. Trimming cost V 3 bases and J 0 bases, with 18 bases left between them. Germline CDR1 is GTSNPN and CDR2 is SVGIG (reference sequence). This CDR3 is built from 17 residues. CDR3 coding DNA: TGTGCCTGGAGCCCCCTTCCATACAGAAGCTCCTACAATGAGCAGTTCTTC. Translating gives CAWSPLPYRSSYNEQFF.

The CDR3, as DNA: TGCGCCAGCAGCCCTGGGGGTCTAGCGGGAGTCGATGAGCAGTTCTTC. This translates into CASSPGGLAGVDEQFF. J is TRBJ2-1 and V is TRBV4-1; 10 nucleotides line up with TRBD2. The CDR3 extends over 16 amino acids. J lost 8 bases, V lost 4 bases, and 11 bases had no gene match. The germline gives CDR1 MGHRA, CDR2 YSYEKL.

The count of this clone is one. The V and J genes are TRBV19 and TRBJ1-4; no reliable D call. Germline CDR1 reads LNHDA; CDR2 reads SQIVND (reference sequence). This CDR3 has 15 amino acids. Trimming left V 5 bases short and J 2 bases short, with 12 bases between. CDR3 in amino acids: CASSFPGPTNEKLFF. The CDR3 coding sequence is TGTGCCAGTAGTTTTCCGGGTCCGACTAATGAAAAACTGTTTTTT. The full variable domain, with the rest looked up from reference TRBV19 and TRBJ1-4, is DGGITQSPKYLFRKEGQNVTLSCEQNLNHDAMYWYRQDPGQGLRLIYYSQIVNDFQKGDIAEGYSVSREKKESFPLTVTSAQKNPTAFYLCASSFPGPTNEKLFFGSGTQLSVL.

The chain employs TRBV4-1 and TRBJ2-7, with 11 bases matching TRBD1. Germline trimming cut 7 bases from V and 2 bases from J; bases unmatched to any gene: 7. CDR3 length equals 15 residues. Germline values: CDR1 MGHRA, CDR2 YSYEKL. CDR3 nucleotide sequence: TGCGCCAGCACCCTAGGGACAGGGGGAACCTACGAGCAGTACTTC. The encoded protein is CASTLGTGGTYEQYF.